Presented here are 10 T cell receptor beta chains from one specimen sequenced in a study of T cell responses to AZD1222 COVID-19 vaccine. Method: immunoSEQ multiplex PCR; TCRdb's copy keeps in-frame clones and lacks some. This table has over 120,000 clones, roughly 92% appearing once. The sequencing used peripheral blood, collected on day 0 of AZD1222 vaccination. These receptors were taken from an adult in good health.

This clone was counted a single time. J is TRBJ2-5 and V is TRBV6-5; 10 bases are shared with TRBD2. The V segment lost 2 bases and the J segment 4 bases; nucleotides outside the gene matches: 4. Germline CDR1 is MNHEY and CDR2 is SVGAGI. The CDR3 loop spans 15 amino acids. CDR3 in amino acids: CASSYTIAGGETQYF. In DNA, the CDR3 is TGTGCCAGCAGTTACACCATAGCGGGGGGAGAGACCCAGTACTTC.

V usage is TRBV4-1 and J usage is TRBJ2-5; D not resolved. V was pared by 1 base and J by 2 bases, with 8 bases between. The CDR3 covers 14 residues. CDR1 MGHRA and CDR2 YSYEKL come from the germline V gene. CDR3 coding DNA: TGCGCCAGCAGCCAAGGGACCATACAAGAGACCCAGTACTTC. It codes for CASSQGTIQETQYF.

The CDR3 loop reads CASSFGTSGSYEQYF. The CDR3 DNA follows: TGTGCCAGCAGCTTCGGGACTAGCGGGAGTTACGAGCAGTACTTC. This chain joins TRBV7-3 and TRBJ2-7; TRBD2 matches 14 bases. Unmatched junction bases numbered 2, after V lost 3 bases and J lost 4 bases. CDR3 length: 15 amino acids. CDR1 and CDR2 (germline): SGHTA, FQGTGA.

V gene TRBV10-1 combines with J gene TRBJ1-1, with no clear D. Germline-derived CDR1 and CDR2 are WNHNN and SYGVQD (reference sequence). V was trimmed by 4 bases and J by 5 bases, leaving 11 bases between them. This CDR3 has 13 amino acids. CDR3 amino acids: CASSAPPGTEAFF. Written as DNA, the CDR3 is TGCGCCAGCAGTGCCCCCCCGGGGACTGAAGCTTTCTTT.

The chain recombines TRBV3-1 (or the pseudogene TRBV3-2) with TRBJ1-5; weak D call: TRBD1 (5 bases). The CDR3 is made up of 14 amino acids. Trimming took off 3 bases at V and 5 bases at J, with 11 bases between the two ends. CDR1 LGHDT and CDR2 YNNKEL come from the germline V gene (reference sequence). For the CDR3, the DNA is TGTGCCAGCAGCCAGGGGCAGGGATATCAGCCCCAGCATTTT. This gives the protein CASSQGQGYQPQHF.

The chain recombines TRBV6-6 with TRBJ2-1; TRBD1 matches at 7 bases. Germline V CDR1 and CDR2: MNHNY, SVGAGI (reference sequence). This CDR3 spans 14 amino acids. With V trimmed by 5 bases and J by 7 bases, 8 bases remained unmatched. The CDR3 region is CASSLRDSVNEQFF. Here the CDR3 DNA reads TGTGCCAGCAGTCTCCGGGACAGCGTGAATGAGCAGTTCTTC.

The chain carries TRBV29-1 and TRBJ2-1; D uncertain. This CDR3 contains 15 residues. The V and J ends lost 5 bases and 0 bases respectively, with 14 bases between them. Germline V CDR1 and CDR2: SQVTM, ANQGSEA. CDR3 in DNA: TGCAGCGTTTGGAACGCTCTCAGCTCCTACAATGAGCAGTTCTTC. Its translation: CSVWNALSSYNEQFF.

The V and J genes are TRBV6-5 and TRBJ2-1, with TRBD2 matching 8 bases. V gave up 6 bases and J gave up 8 bases; unmatched junction bases: 9. This CDR3 is built from 14 residues. Germline loops: CDR1 MNHEY, CDR2 SVGAGI. CDR3 nucleotide sequence: TGTGCCAGCAGCCAGGTAGCGGGAAACTATGAGCAGTTCTTC. Protein: CASSQVAGNYEQFF.

The chain carries TRBV27 and TRBJ2-7, with D unclear. Germline CDR1 is MNHEY and CDR2 is SMNVEV (reference sequence). The length of the CDR3 is 12 residues. Trimming cost V 11 bases and J 0 bases, with 11 bases left between them. The CDR3 here is CAVTVNSYEQYF. CDR3 DNA sequence: TGTGCCGTTACAGTTAACTCCTACGAGCAGTACTTC.

The V and J genes are TRBV6-5 and TRBJ1-5; 8 bases are shared with TRBD1. Trimming removed 6 bases from V and 9 bases from J; junction bases left unmatched: 10. Germline CDR1 reads MNHEY; CDR2 reads SVGAGI. This CDR3 contains 14 residues. This CDR3 reads CASSGTDRGWPQHF. The CDR3 DNA reads as TGTGCCAGCAGCGGGACCGACAGGGGATGGCCCCAGCATTTT.